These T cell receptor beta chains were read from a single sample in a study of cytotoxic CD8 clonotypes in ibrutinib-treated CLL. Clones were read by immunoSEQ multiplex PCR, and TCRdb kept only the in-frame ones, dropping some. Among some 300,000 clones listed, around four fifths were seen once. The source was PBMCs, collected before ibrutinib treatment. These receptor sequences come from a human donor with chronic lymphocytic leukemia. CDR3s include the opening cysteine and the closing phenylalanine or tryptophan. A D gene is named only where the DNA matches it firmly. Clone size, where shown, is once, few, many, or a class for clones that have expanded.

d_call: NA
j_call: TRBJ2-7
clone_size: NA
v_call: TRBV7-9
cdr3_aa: CASRGSGTVAYEQYF
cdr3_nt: TGTGCCAGCAGAGGCTCCGGGACGGTAGCATACGAGCAGTACTTC

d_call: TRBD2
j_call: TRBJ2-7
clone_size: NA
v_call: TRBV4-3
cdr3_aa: CASSQVLAGDSYEQYF
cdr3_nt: TGCGCCAGCAGCCAAGTCCTAGCGGGAGATTCGTACGAGCAGTACTTC

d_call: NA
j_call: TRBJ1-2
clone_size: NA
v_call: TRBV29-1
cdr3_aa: CSGDRPNYGYTF
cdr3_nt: TGCAGCGGAGACAGGCCGAACTATGGCTACACCTTC

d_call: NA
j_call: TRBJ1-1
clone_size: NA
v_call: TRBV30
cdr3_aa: CALRKGPLGNTEAFF
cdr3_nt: TGTGCCTTGAGAAAGGGTCCCCTGGGGAACACTGAAGCTTTCTTT

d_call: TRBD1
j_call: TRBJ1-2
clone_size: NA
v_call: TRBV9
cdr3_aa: CASSPRTGANYGYTF
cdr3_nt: TGTGCCAGCAGCCCTCGGACAGGTGCTAACTATGGCTACACCTTC

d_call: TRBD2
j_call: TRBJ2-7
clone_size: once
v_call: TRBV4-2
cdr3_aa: CASSKTLGLAGYYEQYF
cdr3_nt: TGTGCCAGCAGCAAGACCCTCGGACTAGCGGGGTACTACGAGCAGTACTTC

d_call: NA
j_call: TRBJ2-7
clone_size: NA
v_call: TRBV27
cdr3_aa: CASSPIPPGNGYEQYF
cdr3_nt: TGTGCCAGCAGTCCTATACCCCCCGGAAATGGATACGAGCAGTACTTC

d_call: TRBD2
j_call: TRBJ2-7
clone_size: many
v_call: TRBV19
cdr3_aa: CASSSSGIYYEQYF
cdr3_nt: TGTGCCAGTAGTAGCAGCGGGATATACTACGAGCAGTACTTC

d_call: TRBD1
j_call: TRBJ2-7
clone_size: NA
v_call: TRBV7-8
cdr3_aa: CASRYRGQMGYEQYF
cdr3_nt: TGTGCCAGCAGGTACAGGGGGCAAATGGGATACGAGCAGTACTTC

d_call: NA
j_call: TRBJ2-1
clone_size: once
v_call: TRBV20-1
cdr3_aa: CSASWREQFF
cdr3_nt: TGCAGTGCTTCCTGGAGGGAGCAGTTCTTC

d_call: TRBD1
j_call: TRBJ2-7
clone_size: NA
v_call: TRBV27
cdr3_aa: CASSTGTGVYEQYF
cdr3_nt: TGTGCCAGCAGCACCGGGACAGGGGTCTACGAGCAGTACTTC

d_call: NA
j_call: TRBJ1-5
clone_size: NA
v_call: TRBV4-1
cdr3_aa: CASSPRTKTGQPQHF
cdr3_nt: TGCGCCAGCAGCCCCAGGACCAAAACAGGACAGCCCCAGCATTTT

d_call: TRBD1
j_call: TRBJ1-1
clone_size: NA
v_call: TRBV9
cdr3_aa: CASSRQGGNTEAFF
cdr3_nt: TGTGCCAGCAGTAGGCAGGGGGGAAACACTGAAGCTTTCTTT

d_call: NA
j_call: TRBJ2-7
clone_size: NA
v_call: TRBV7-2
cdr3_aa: CASSLKRFMYEQYF
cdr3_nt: TGTGCCAGCAGCTTAAAGCGGTTTATGTACGAGCAGTACTTC

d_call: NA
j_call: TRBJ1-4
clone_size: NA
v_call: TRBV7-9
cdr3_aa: CASSYSQGSNEKLFF
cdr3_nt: TGTGCCAGCAGCTACTCACAGGGTTCTAATGAAAAACTGTTTTTT

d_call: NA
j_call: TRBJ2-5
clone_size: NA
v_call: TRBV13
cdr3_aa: CASSPRGAGTQYF
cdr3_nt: TGTGCCAGCAGCCCCCGCGGCGCTGGGACCCAGTACTTC

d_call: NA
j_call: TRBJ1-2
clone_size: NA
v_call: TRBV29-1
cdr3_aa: CSVELRRWGIDYGYTF
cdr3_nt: TGCAGCGTTGAATTACGCAGGTGGGGAATTGACTATGGCTACACCTTC

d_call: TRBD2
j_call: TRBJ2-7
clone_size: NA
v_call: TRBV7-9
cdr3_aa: CASSLGLAGGPFYEQYF
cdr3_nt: TGTGCCAGCAGCCTGGGACTAGCGGGAGGGCCTTTTTACGAGCAGTACTTC

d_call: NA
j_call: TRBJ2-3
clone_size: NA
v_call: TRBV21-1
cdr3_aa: CASSNRDICLIRSTDTQYF
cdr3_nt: TGTGCCAGCAGCAATAGAGACATATGTTTAATCCGAAGCACAGATACGCAGTATTTT

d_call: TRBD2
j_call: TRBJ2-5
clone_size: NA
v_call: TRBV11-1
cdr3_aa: CASSYGASGRQETQYF
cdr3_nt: TGTGCCAGCAGCTACGGAGCTAGCGGGCGCCAAGAGACCCAGTACTTC

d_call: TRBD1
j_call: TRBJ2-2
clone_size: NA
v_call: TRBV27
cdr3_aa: CASKSGQEYTLGELFF
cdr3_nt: TGTGCCAGCAAATCAGGACAGGAGTATACACTCGGGGAGCTGTTTTTT

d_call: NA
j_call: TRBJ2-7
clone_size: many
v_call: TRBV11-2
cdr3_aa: CASSSAGYEQYF
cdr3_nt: TGTGCCAGCAGCTCGGCGGGCTACGAGCAGTACTTC

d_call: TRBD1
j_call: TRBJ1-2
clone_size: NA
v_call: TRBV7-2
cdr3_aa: CASSSTGRDYGYTF
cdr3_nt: TGTGCCAGCAGCTCGACAGGGAGAGACTATGGCTACACCTTC

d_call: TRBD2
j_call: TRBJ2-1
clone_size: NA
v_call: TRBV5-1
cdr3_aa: CASSLSSGGGEQFF
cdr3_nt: TGCGCCAGCAGCTTGTCGTCGGGAGGAGGTGAGCAGTTCTTC

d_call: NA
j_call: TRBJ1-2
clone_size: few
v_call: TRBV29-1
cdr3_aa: CSAGTTGNEYTF
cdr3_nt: TGCAGCGCTGGGACGACTGGCAACGAATACACCTTC

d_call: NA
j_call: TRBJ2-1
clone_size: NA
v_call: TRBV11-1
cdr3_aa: CASSHGSDEQFF
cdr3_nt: TGTGCCAGCAGCCACGGGAGTGATGAGCAGTTCTTC

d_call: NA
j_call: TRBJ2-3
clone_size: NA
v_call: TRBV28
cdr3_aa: CASSLGQGTDTQYF
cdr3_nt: TGTGCCAGCAGCCTTGGGCAGGGTACAGATACGCAGTATTTT

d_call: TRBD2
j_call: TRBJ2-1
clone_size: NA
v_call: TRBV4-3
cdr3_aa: CASSQEILAANYNEQFF
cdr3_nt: TGCGCCAGCAGCCAAGAGATACTAGCGGCAAATTACAATGAGCAGTTCTTC

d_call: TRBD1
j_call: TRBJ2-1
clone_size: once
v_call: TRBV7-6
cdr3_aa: CASSLRTGGNNEQFF
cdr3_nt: TGTGCCAGCAGCTTACGGACAGGGGGAAACAATGAGCAGTTCTTC

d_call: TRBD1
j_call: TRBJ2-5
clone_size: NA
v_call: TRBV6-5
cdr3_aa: CASSNYRGQETQYF
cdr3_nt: TGTGCCAGCAGCAATTACAGGGGACAAGAGACCCAGTACTTC

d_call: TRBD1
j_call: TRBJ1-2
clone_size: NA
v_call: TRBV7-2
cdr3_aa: CASSRQGTNYGYTF
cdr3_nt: TGTGCCAGCAGCCGACAGGGAACTAACTATGGCTACACCTTC

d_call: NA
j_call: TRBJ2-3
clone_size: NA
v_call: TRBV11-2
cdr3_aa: CASSLMGGFSTDTQYF
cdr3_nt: TGTGCCAGCAGCTTAATGGGCGGTTTTAGCACAGATACGCAGTATTTT

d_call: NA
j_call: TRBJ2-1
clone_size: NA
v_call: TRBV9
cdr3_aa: CASSVSTSDRTYNEQFF
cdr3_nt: TGTGCCAGCAGCGTATCTACTAGCGACAGGACCTACAATGAGCAGTTCTTC

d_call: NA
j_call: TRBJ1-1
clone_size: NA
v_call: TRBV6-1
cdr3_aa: CASSSWTAPEAFF
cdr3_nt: TGTGCCAGCTCCTCCTGGACAGCTCCTGAAGCTTTCTTT

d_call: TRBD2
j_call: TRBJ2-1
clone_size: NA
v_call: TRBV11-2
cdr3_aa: CASSLVLASGLNEQFF
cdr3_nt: TGTGCCAGCAGCTTAGTACTTGCTAGCGGTCTCAATGAGCAGTTCTTC

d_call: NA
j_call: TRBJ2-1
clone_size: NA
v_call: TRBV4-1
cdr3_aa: CASSQDLWAGQQFF
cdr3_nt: TGCGCCAGCAGCCAAGATCTCTGGGCGGGACAGCAGTTCTTC

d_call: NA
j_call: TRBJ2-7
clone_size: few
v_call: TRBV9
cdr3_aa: CASSSTTYEQYF
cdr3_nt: TGTGCCAGCAGCTCGACAACCTACGAGCAGTACTTC

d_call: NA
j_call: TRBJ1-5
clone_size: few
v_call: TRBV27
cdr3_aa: CASSSGQGLEPQHF
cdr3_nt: TGTGCCAGCAGTTCGGGGCAGGGGTTAGAGCCCCAGCATTTT

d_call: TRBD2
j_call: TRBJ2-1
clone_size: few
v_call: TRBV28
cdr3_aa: CASTIGLAGGNEQFF
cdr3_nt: TGTGCCAGCACTATTGGACTAGCGGGAGGCAATGAGCAGTTCTTC

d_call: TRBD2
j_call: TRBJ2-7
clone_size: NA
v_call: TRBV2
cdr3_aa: CASSERLAGYEQYF
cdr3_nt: TGTGCCAGCAGTGAAAGGCTAGCGGGCTACGAGCAGTACTTC

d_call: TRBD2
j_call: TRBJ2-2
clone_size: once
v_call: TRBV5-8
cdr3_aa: CASSLYTTSGRALRTGELFF
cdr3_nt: TGTGCCAGCAGCTTGTATACGACTAGCGGGAGGGCCCTCAGAACCGGGGAGCTGTTTTTT

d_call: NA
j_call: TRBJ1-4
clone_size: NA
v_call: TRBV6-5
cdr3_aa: CASRTSLATNEKLFF
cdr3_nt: TGTGCCAGCAGGACTTCCCTTGCAACTAATGAAAAACTGTTTTTT

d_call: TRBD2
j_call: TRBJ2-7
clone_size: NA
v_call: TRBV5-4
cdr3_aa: CASSRTLAGGQYEQYF
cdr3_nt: TGTGCCAGCAGCAGGACCCTAGCGGGAGGCCAATACGAGCAGTACTTC

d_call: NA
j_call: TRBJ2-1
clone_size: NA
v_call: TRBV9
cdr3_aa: CASSVVGDRPTPYNEQFF
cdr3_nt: TGTGCCAGCAGCGTAGTAGGAGACAGGCCTACCCCCTACAATGAGCAGTTCTTC

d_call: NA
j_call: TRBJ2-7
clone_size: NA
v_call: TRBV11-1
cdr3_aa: CASSLGVATYEQYF
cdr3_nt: TGTGCCAGCAGCTTAGGGGTAGCGACCTACGAGCAGTACTTC